This TCR beta chain was obtained from a study of blood T cell repertoires in COVID-19 (dated by TCRdb to the early 2020s). Notes on the research overall: Samples covering the acute and convalescent phases of COVID-19 were provided by collaborators in the United States, Italy and Spain. The prospective study material was composed of cDNA or gDNA derived from T cells, B-cell-depleted T cells, or PBMCs. The dataset comprised deeply sampled blood TCRbeta repertoires from subjects exposed to, actively infected with, or recovered from COVID-19. A freely available public database, intended as a resource for researchers studying the immune response to SARS-CoV-2, is where the repertoires were released. Samples came from the ongoing ImmuneRACE study (first 160 participants) plus 1,254 subjects from 6 global collaborators. The sample metadata nearly always contained a de-identified subject ID, COVID-19 status, age in years and sex. HLA class I and class II types, where available, came from metadata supplied by the sample provider rather than from assay-based typing. Study-wide conclusions, independent of this receptor: The quantity of clinical and demographic metadata differed by source and by participant and was supplied without curation.

The immunoSEQ Assay, a bias-controlled multiplex PCR, was used to amplify TCRbeta CDR3 regions from genomic DNA. Per the source publication's procedure: Within the assay, amplification of reference gene primers was used to estimate how many nucleated cells each sample contained. To quantify the absolute abundance of each unique TCRbeta CDR3 rearrangement, sequence reads were collapsed and filtered. For each sample, productive Simpson clonality was calculated as the square root of Simpson's diversity index over productive rearrangements. TCRdb stores this immuneACCESS table with in-frame sequences only. Part of the clones is absent; in the studies checked, under half of the shortfall reflects unresolved V genes, and no reason is known for the rest. V and J calls and clone size are those listed in that table; D and trimming were worked out from the DNA. Across this sample there are fewer than 45,000 clones, with 90% to 95% seen only once. The top ten constitute roughly 5.7% of the sample.

Counted from cysteine to phenylalanine, this CDR3 has 14 amino acids. Left in the record is the CDR3 DNA by itself, 42 bases read in frame from the first base. CDR1 and CDR2 (SNHLY, FYNNEI) derive from the germline V gene. The germline ends are 9 bases apart after V is trimmed by 3 bases and J by 0 bases. Regarding this clone: Its antigen target is currently unknown. It has no much larger one-base neighbor in the sample; base qualities were not kept.

Collaborating institutions collected whole blood in K2EDTA tubes following their own protocols. For TCRbeta analysis, collaborators shipped samples in one of three forms: frozen whole blood, isolated PBMCs, or DNA extracted from either of those sample types. In this chain, TRBV2 is recombined with TRBJ2-7, with the D gene too uncertain to name. Sequencing used peripheral blood. The receptor was derived from a human donor in a cohort sampled during active COVID-19. The sequenced DNA: TGTGCCAGCAGTGACAGGCGAGCCTCCTACGAGCAGTACTTC. It codes for CASSDRRASYEQYF.